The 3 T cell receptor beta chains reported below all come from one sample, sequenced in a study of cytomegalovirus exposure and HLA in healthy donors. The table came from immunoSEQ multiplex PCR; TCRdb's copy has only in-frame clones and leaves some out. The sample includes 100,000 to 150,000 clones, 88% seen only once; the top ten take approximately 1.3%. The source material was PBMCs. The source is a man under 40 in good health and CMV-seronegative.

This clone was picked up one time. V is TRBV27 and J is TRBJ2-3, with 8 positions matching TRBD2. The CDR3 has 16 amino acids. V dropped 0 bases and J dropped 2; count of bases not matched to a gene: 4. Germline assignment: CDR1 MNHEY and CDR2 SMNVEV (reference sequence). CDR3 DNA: TGTGCCAGCAGTTTATCGGCGGGAGGTTACACAGATACGCAGTATTTT. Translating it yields CASSLSAGGYTDTQYF.

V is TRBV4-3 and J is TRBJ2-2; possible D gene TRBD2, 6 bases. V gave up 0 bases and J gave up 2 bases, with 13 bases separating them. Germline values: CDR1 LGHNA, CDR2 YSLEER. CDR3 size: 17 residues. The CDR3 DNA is TGCGCCAGCAGCCAAGAGCCGGGAGCCATAAACACCGGGGAGCTGTTTTTT. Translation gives CASSQEPGAINTGELFF.

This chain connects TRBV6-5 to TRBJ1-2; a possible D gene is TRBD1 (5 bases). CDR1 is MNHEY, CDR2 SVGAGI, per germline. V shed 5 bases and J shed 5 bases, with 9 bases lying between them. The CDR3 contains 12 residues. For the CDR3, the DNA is TGTGCCAGCAGTACCCAGGGTTATGGCTACACCTTC. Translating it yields CASSTQGYGYTF.